The 22 T cell receptor beta chains given below trace back to one sample, sequenced in a study of neoadjuvant anti-PD-1 for oral cavity cancer. Generated by immunoSEQ multiplex PCR, the TCRdb table keeps only in-frame clones and is missing some. Among under 7,000 clones, approximately 60% were seen once, and the ten largest hold 7.5% to 9%. The time point: after neoadjuvant nivolumab, at surgical resection. Sequenced here: tumor tissue, sampled after nivolumab (anti-PD-1) treatment. The receptors come from a person between 40 and 80 years old with oral cavity squamous cell carcinoma.

The chain carries TRBV7-2 and TRBJ1-5, with a tentative D call TRBD1 (6 bases). Germline V CDR1 and CDR2: SGHTA, FQGNSA. V lost 2 bases and J lost 12, with 11 bases in between. The CDR3 loop spans 12 amino acids. The chain's CDR3 is CASSLRGGFQHF. In DNA, the CDR3 is TGTGCCAGCAGCTTAAGGGGGGGCTTCCAGCATTTT.

The chain has TRBV4-2 and TRBJ1-1; 8 bases are a match to TRBD1. The CDR3 is made up of 18 amino acids. From germline, CDR1 is LGHNA and CDR2 YNFKEQ. V shed 4 bases and J 11 bases; nucleotides not matched to a gene: 24. CDR3 sequence reads: CASSRLQGDRGCLHWAFF. The CDR3 DNA reads as TGTGCCAGCAGCCGACTACAGGGTGACAGGGGATGCTTGCATTGGGCTTTCTTT.

This chain joins TRBV7-9 and TRBJ2-7, with D possibly matching TRBD2 (6 bases). Germline lookup yields CDR1 SEHNR and CDR2 FQNEAQ (reference sequence). This CDR3 has 12 residues. V was shortened by 4 bases and J by 4 bases, with 8 bases between the two germline ends. DNA of the CDR3: TGTGCCAGCAGCTCGGGGGTTTACGAGCAGTACTTC. Residues: CASSSGVYEQYF.

The rearrangement uses TRBV14 and TRBJ2-1; TRBD2 agrees at 7 bases. From germline, CDR1 is SGHDN and CDR2 FVKESK. The CDR3 loop spans 15 amino acids. V lost 4 bases and J lost 7; bases outside the gene matches: 10. The CDR3 DNA reads as TGTGCCAGCAGCCGGGCACGCGGGGGAGGGAATGAGCAGTTCTTC. It yields the protein CASSRARGGGNEQFF.

This sequence joins TRBV9 and TRBJ2-7, with a possible D match to TRBD2 (6 bases). Per the germline V gene, CDR1 is SGDLS and CDR2 is YYNGEE. V was clipped by 4 bases and J by 2 bases, with 22 bases between them. The CDR3 is 17 amino acids. The CDR3 reads CASSPRLGGLRAYEQYF. DNA of the CDR3: TGTGCCAGCAGCCCGAGGCTCGGGGGTCTGAGAGCCTACGAGCAGTACTTC.

CDR3 sequence: CASSLGAGATGELFF. The CDR3 bases are TGTGCCAGCAGCCTTGGGGCGGGAGCCACCGGGGAGCTGTTTTTT. V gene TRBV14 combines with J gene TRBJ2-2, with 7 bases that match TRBD2. This CDR3 region has 15 residues. Germline lookup yields CDR1 SGHDN and CDR2 FVKESK. The V gene end was trimmed by 4 bases and the J gene end by 4 bases; junction bases not matched to a gene: 6.

The chain recombines TRBV4-1 with TRBJ2-1; D remains ambiguous. CDR1 and CDR2 (germline): MGHRA, YSYEKL. Trimming cost V 4 bases and J 5 bases, with 12 bases left between them. The length of the CDR3 is 14 residues. The CDR3 loop is CASSPQLGDNEQFF. The CDR3 DNA is TGCGCCAGCAGCCCGCAGTTAGGCGACAATGAGCAGTTCTTC.

The chain combines TRBV2 with TRBJ2-1; D may be TRBD2 (6 bases). The CDR3 contains 17 residues. Germline assignment: CDR1 SNHLY and CDR2 FYNNEI. V lost 5 bases and J lost 9, with 26 bases in between. The CDR3 loop is CASSLRGLLLRGGEQFF. CDR3 DNA: TGTGCCAGCAGTCTCCGGGGACTTCTCCTTCGGGGTGGTGAGCAGTTCTTC.

This clone turned up a few times. The gene calls are TRBV10-1 and TRBJ2-7; the D gene is possibly TRBD2 (6 bases). This CDR3 spans 16 amino acids. Trimming removed 1 base at V and 1 base at J, with 14 bases between. Germline assignment: CDR1 WNHNN and CDR2 SYGVQD (reference sequence). In DNA, the CDR3 is TGCGCCAGCAGTGAGTACGGCGACGGGGGTTCCTACGAGCAGTACTTC. This codes for CASSEYGDGGSYEQYF.

This sequence joins TRBV5-1 and TRBJ1-5, with 7 positions matching TRBD1. V lost 1 base to trimming and J lost 2 bases; unmatched junction nucleotides: 3. Germline CDR1 and CDR2: SGHRS and YFSETQ. The CDR3 extends over 15 amino acids. The CDR3 loop reads CASSLTGDGNQPQHF. CDR3 nucleotide sequence: TGCGCCAGCAGCTTGACAGGGGATGGCAATCAGCCCCAGCATTTT.

V gene TRBV19 combines with J gene TRBJ2-1; perhaps TRBD2 as D (6 bases). The germline V gene has CDR1 LNHDA and CDR2 SQIVND (reference sequence). CDR3 length equals 14 residues. V was shortened by 5 bases and J by 7 bases, with 15 bases between the two germline ends. The CDR3 spells CASSSTTRGNEQFF. DNA of the CDR3: TGTGCCAGTAGTTCCACGACTAGGGGAAATGAGCAGTTCTTC.

This chain uses TRBV19 with TRBJ1-5, with D perhaps matching TRBD1 (5 bases). Germline CDR1 reads LNHDA; CDR2 reads SQIVND (reference sequence). The CDR3 contains 15 residues. V was shortened by 1 base and J by 7 bases, with 14 bases between the two germline ends. The CDR3 region has the DNA TGTGCCAGTAGTATAGGGGGCTTCACGGGGCAGCCCCAGCATTTT. Its protein is CASSIGGFTGQPQHF.

The rearrangement joins TRBV10-2 to TRBJ1-1; unclear D gene. This CDR3 contains 16 residues. Deletions cut 3 bases from V and 6 bases from J, with 20 bases between. Germline V gene sequence: CDR1 WSHSY, CDR2 SAAADI. DNA for the CDR3: TGCGCCAGCAGTGATTTTTCGCCGAGGATGGGCTCTGAAGCTTTCTTT. As protein: CASSDFSPRMGSEAFF.

The J gene is TRBJ2-3, the V gene TRBV4-1; D unresolved. Trimming left V 0 bases short and J 4 bases short, with 14 bases between. Germline V gene sequence: CDR1 MGHRA, CDR2 YSYEKL. This CDR3 comprises 16 residues. This chain's CDR3 is CASSQDTGIRADTQYF. The DNA for the CDR3 is TGCGCCAGCAGCCAAGATACCGGCATTCGGGCAGATACGCAGTATTTT.

The chain employs TRBV10-2 and TRBJ2-3; D not resolved. V was shortened by 7 bases and J by 1 base, with 15 bases between the two germline ends. Germline V gene lookup returns CDR1 WSHSY and CDR2 SAAADI. CDR3 length: 15 residues. CDR3 nucleotides: TGCGCCAGCACCCCCCGGGCCTTTCGCACAGATACGCAGTATTTT. Its translation: CASTPRAFRTDTQYF.

This clone came up a few times. V usage is TRBV14 and J usage is TRBJ1-4; D might be TRBD1 (5 bases). The CDR3 is 18 amino acids. CDR1 and CDR2 (germline): SGHDN, FVKESK. V shed 0 bases and J shed 3 bases, with 17 bases lying between them. The CDR3 bases are TGTGCCAGCAGCCAAGATGTGCGGAGGGGAACGGCTAATGAAAAACTGTTTTTT. Amino acids: CASSQDVRRGTANEKLFF.

This clone has just a few counts. The gene calls are TRBV6-1 and TRBJ2-7, with 11 nucleotides matching TRBD1. The CDR3 consists of 15 residues. After removal of 7 bases from V and 2 bases from J, the junction contained 7 bases not matched to a gene. The germline gives CDR1 MNHNS, CDR2 SASEGT. The CDR3 nucleotides are TGTGCCAGCACCATGGGACAGGGGGGGACCTACGAGCAGTACTTC. It translates to CASTMGQGGTYEQYF.

This chain connects TRBV7-3 to TRBJ2-7; D is unclear. The CDR3 runs to 15 residues. Trimming took 1 base from V and 3 from J, leaving 13 bases between them. Germline values: CDR1 SGHTA, CDR2 FQGTGA. In nucleotides, the CDR3 is TGTGCCAGCAGCTTAAGTCCGTCCCCCCTCTACGAGCAGTACTTC. This sequence encodes CASSLSPSPLYEQYF. Variable domain in full (rest from reference TRBV7-3 and TRBJ2-7): GAGVSQTPSNKVTEKGKYVELRCDPISGHTALYWYRQSLGQGPEFLIYFQGTGAADDSGLPNDRFFAVRPEGSVSTLKIQRTERGDSAVYLCASSLSPSPLYEQYFGPGTRLTVT.

The chain recombines TRBV29-1 with TRBJ2-4; D assignment may be TRBD1 or TRBD2 (5 bases each). V was cut by 1 base and J by 5 bases, with 21 bases left in between. The CDR3 runs to 17 residues. Germline assignment: CDR1 SQVTM and CDR2 ANQGSEA. Written as DNA, the CDR3 is TGCAGCGTTGAAGGAGGTGGTAACAGAGGGGAACAAAACATTCAGTACTTC. This translates into CSVEGGGNRGEQNIQYF.

This clone was seen more than once but under ten times. The rearrangement joins TRBV6-1 to TRBJ1-1, with TRBD1 as a possible D gene (5 bases). Deletions cut 2 bases from V and 7 bases from J, with 11 bases between. Germline CDR1 and CDR2: MNHNS and SASEGT. This CDR3 contains 13 residues. The CDR3 reads CASSETGRGEAFF. CDR3 in DNA: TGTGCCAGCAGTGAAACGGGGCGCGGTGAAGCTTTCTTT.

This chain uses TRBV9 with TRBJ2-3; the D gene is possibly TRBD2 (7 bases). In germline, CDR1 is SGDLS, CDR2 YYNGEE. V was cut by 3 bases and J by 9 bases, with 14 bases left in between. The CDR3 covers 13 residues. The CDR3 loop reads CASSAEGGRTQYF. CDR3 bases: TGTGCCAGCAGCGCCGAGGGGGGGCGCACGCAGTATTTT.

This rearrangement joins TRBV6-1 to TRBJ1-1, with no clear D. The CDR3 extends over 13 amino acids. V lost 2 bases and J 6 bases, leaving 10 bases between the germline ends. Germline V CDR1 and CDR2: MNHNS, SASEGT. CDR3 residues: CASSEWAMPEAFF. In DNA form, the CDR3 reads TGTGCCAGCAGTGAATGGGCCATGCCTGAAGCTTTCTTT.